This T cell receptor beta chain is from a study of identical twins. Overall study findings and caveats: For out-of-frame beta sequences, excess twin sharing was weaker. The more abundant beta clonotypes in cord blood had fewer insertions, and memory repertoires did not show this.

This clonotype came up a few times. Antigen: not known. From the 5' RACE reads, TCRdb called clonotypes with MiXCR, one entry per CDR3 protein. The data contain just over 450,000 distinct CDR3 sequences, 14% of them singletons. The CDR3 spans 15 residues. Germline CDR1 is SGHTA and CDR2 is FQGNSA. V dropped 1 base and J dropped 4; count of bases not matched to a gene: 4. The sample was also linked to a second study, of yellow fever vaccine responses in identical twins.

Sequencing was done on a sample of CD4+ T cells sorted from blood. The TCR sequence derives from a young woman in good health. The chain joins TRBV7-2 to TRBJ2-7; 10 nucleotides agree with TRBD2. The CDR3 reads CASSLDTSGVYEQYF. The CDR3 DNA follows: TGTGCCAGCAGCTTAGACACTAGCGGGGTTTACGAGCAGTACTTC.